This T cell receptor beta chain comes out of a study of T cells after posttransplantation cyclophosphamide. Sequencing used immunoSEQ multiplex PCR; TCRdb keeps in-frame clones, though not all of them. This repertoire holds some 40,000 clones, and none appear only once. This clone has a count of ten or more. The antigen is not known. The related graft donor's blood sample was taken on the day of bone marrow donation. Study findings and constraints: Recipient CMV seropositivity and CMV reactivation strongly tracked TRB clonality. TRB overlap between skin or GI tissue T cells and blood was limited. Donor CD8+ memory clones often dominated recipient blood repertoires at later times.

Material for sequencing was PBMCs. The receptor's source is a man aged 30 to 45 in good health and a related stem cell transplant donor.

This CDR3 reads CASRERGLRTDTQYF. The CDR3 nucleotides read TGTGCCAGCAGGGAGCGGGGGCTCCGCACAGATACGCAGTATTTT. The chain recombines TRBV6-1 with TRBJ2-3; 8 bases line up with TRBD2. The V gene's germline CDR1 is MNHNS and CDR2 SASEGT. V shed 6 bases and J 1 base; nucleotides not matched to a gene: 6. CDR3 size: 15 residues.